Below, one T cell receptor beta chain is given with its context. The data stem from a study of blood T cell repertoires in COVID-19. This CDR3 has 18 amino acids. The junction had 15 bases not matched to a gene; V was cut back by 5 bases and J by 3 bases. Germline V gene sequence: CDR1 SGHDT, CDR2 YYEEEE. The data were produced by immunoSEQ multiplex PCR, yet TCRdb's version contains in-frame clones alone and is incomplete. The sample includes 200,000 to 250,000 clones, about 87% of them seen just once. The sequence derives from a woman aged 45-59 years who had recovered from COVID-19. Sequencing was done on a sample of PBMCs or T cells enriched from blood (not recorded which). The chain joins TRBV5-6 to TRBJ2-2, with 8 bases matching TRBD2. The CDR3 bases are TGTGCCAGCAGAGCCGAAGGGGCGGGAGGACCCCACACCGGGGAGCTGTTTTTT. Translating it yields CASRAEGAGGPHTGELFF.